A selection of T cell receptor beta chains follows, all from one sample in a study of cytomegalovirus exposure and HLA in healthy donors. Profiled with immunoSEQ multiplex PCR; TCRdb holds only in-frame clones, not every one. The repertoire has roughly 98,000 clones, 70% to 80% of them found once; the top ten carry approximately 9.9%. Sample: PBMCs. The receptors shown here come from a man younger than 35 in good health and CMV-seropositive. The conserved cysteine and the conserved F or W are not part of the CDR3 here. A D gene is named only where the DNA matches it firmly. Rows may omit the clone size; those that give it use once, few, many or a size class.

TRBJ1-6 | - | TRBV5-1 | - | ASSLQRRQNNSPLH
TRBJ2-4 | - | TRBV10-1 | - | ASRGRPSEGVQY
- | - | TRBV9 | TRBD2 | ASSPGGENYEQY
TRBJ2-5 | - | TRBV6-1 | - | ASSEGGSQETQY
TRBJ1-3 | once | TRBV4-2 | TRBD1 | ASKNRDRFSGNTIY
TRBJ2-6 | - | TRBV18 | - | ASSPPGSKLSGANVLT
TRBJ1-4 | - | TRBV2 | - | ASTHRGLDEKLF
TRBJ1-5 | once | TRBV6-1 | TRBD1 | ASSERGGQAINQPQH
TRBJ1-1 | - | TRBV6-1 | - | ASSEGQGTEAF
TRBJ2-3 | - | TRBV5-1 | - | ASSLGGPADTQY
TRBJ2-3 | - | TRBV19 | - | ASKRESFGTDTQY
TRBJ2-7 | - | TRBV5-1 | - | ASSLGGGEQY
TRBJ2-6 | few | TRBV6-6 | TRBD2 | ACGEGGANVLT
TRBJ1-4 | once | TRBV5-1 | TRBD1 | ASSRTGEKLF
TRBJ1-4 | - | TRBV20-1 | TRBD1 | SARYRGRVF
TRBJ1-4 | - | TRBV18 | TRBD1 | ASSQGGEKLF
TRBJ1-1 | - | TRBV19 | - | ASSILLRDTEAF
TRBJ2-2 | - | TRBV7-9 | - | ASPDRDTGELF
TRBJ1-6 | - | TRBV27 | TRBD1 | ASSSEGQGDSPLH
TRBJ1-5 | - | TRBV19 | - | ASMLGTRNQPQH
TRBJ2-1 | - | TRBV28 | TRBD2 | ASSSGSAGSYNEQF
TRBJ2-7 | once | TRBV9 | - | ASSVGPSLSYEQY
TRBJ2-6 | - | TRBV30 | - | AWSVGGSGANVLT
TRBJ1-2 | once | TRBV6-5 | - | ASTETNGGYT
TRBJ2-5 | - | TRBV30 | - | AGIRVQETQY
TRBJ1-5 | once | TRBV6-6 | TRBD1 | ASTLTGGSNQPQH
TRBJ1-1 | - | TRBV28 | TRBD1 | ASSKGTVNTEAF
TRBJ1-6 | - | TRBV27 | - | ASSLGQTTSPLH
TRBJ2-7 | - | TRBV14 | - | ASSQEGGQRYEQY
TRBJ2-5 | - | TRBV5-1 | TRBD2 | ASSLAQPGGETQY
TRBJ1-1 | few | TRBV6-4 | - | ASSDGRDTSEAF
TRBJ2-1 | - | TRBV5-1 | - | ASSLQGQDNEQF
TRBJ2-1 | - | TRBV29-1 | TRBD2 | SVEGGGKLTYNEQF
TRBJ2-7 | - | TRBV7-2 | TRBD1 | AKGQFYEQY
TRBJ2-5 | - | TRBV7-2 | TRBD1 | ASSLTQGEKETQY
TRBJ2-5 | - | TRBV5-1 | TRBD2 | ASSLELAGVETQY
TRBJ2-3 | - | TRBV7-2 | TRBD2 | ASSVNSGAADTQY
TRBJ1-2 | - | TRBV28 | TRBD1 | ASSAFLYSGTGVREGYT
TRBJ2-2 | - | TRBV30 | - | AWSPGHQTGELF
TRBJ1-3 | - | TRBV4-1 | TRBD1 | ASSQAGTDSGNTLY
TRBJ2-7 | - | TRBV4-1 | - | ASSHGAGAYEQY
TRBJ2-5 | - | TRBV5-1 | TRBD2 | ASSYVAGPGAETQY
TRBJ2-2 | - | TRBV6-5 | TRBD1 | ASRPTGDTGELF
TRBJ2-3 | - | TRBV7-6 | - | ASSLAVHIDTQY
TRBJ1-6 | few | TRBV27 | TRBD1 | ASSLQQGAWSPLH
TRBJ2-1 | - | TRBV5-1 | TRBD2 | ASSWGLAGNNEQF
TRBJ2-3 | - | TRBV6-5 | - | ASSYSERDTQY